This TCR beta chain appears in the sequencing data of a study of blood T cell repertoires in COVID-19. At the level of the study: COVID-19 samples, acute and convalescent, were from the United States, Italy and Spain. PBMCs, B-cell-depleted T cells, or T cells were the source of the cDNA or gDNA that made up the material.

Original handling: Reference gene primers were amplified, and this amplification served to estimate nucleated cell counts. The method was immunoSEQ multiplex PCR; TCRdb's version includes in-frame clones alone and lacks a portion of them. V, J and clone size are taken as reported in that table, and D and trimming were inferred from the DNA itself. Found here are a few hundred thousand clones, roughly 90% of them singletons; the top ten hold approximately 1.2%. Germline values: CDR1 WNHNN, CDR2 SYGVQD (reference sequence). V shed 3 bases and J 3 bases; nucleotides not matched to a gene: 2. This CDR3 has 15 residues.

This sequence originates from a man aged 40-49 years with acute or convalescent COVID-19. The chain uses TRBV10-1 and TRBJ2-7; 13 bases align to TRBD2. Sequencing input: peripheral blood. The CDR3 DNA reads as TGCGCCAGCAGTGATAGGACTAGCGGGAGCTACGAGCAGTACTTC. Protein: CASSDRTSGSYEQYF.